Below, one TCR beta chain is given with its context. Its antigen is currently unknown. CDR1 and CDR2 from the germline V gene are MDHEN and SYDVKM. Germline trimming cut 8 bases from V and 6 bases from J; bases unmatched to any gene: 4. The CDR3 has 12 residues. The record originates from a study of OX40 agonist ivuxolimab in advanced cancers. Study-level background: Having had anti-PD-1, anti-PD-L1 or anti-CTLA-4 therapy before was allowed, and about 42% had some. Findings and limits, study-wide: Relative to CD4+, CD8+ T cells held more expanded clones on average. The study observed clonal expansion of CD4+ and CD8+ blood T cells by week 6 at 0.1 to 3.0 mg/kg.

Repertoires were generated with immunoSEQ multiplex PCR, while TCRdb's copy carries only in-frame clones and drops some. Of 53,000 or so clones listed, just under 80% are singletons. The source was CD4+ or CD8+ T cells sorted from blood, collected in a trial of the OX40 agonist ivuxolimab. The gene calls are TRBV28 and TRBJ2-7; 10 nucleotides agree with TRBD1. This clonotype originated in an adult with an advanced solid tumor such as melanoma, head and neck, liver or kidney cancer. The CDR3 loop reads CASGQGGGEQYF. For the CDR3, the DNA is TGTGCCAGCGGACAGGGGGGGGGCGAGCAGTACTTC.